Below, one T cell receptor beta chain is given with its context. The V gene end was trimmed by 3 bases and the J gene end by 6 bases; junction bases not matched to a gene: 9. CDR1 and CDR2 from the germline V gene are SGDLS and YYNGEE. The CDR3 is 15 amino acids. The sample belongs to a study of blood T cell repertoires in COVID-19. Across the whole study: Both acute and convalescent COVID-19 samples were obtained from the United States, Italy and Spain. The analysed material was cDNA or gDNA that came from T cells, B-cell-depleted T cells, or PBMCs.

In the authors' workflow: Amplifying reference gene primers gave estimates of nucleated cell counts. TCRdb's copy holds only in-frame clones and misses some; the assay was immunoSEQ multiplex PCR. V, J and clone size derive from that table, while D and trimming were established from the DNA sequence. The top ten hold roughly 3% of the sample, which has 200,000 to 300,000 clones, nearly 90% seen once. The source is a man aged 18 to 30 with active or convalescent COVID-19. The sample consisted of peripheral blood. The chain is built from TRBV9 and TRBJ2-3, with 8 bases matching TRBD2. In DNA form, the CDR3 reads TGTGCCAGCAGCGCCAACCCTAGCGGGTTGGATACGCAGTATTTT. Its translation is CASSANPSGLDTQYF. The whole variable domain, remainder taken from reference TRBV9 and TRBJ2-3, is DSGVTQTPKHLITATGQRVTLRCSPRSGDLSVYWYQQSLDQGLQFLIQYYNGEERAKGNILERFSAQQFPDLHSELNLSSLELGDSALYFCASSANPSGLDTQYFGPGTRLTVL.